The rows below give T cell receptor beta chains drawn from one sample of a study of blood T cell repertoires in COVID-19. Measured with immunoSEQ multiplex PCR; TCRdb has only the in-frame clones, and not every one. The table lists about 110,000 clones, over 65% of them singletons. Sequenced input: peripheral blood. The source is a woman in her sixties or seventies with acute or convalescent COVID-19. CDR3s include the opening cysteine and the closing phenylalanine or tryptophan. The D gene is left open where the match is weak. Clone size is not always given. Where it is, it says once, few, many or a class for expanded clones.

TRBJ1-2,TRBV28,NA,few,CASSFPPSVSPPYGYTF,TGTGCCAGCAGTTTCCCCCCCAGCGTCAGCCCGCCGTATGGCTACACCTTC
TRBJ1-1,TRBV29-1,TRBD1,NA,CSGETGGTEAFF,TGCAGCGGAGAGACAGGGGGTACTGAAGCTTTCTTT
TRBJ2-7,TRBV28,NA,many,CASSFLGLSYEQYF,TGTGCCAGCAGTTTCTTGGGCCTCTCCTACGAGCAGTACTTC
TRBJ1-4,TRBV18,TRBD1,NA,CASSQRTRGQDEKLFF,TGTGCCAGCTCACAACGGACCAGGGGGCAGGATGAAAAACTGTTTTTT
TRBJ1-3,TRBV6-5,NA,NA,CASSSQGTGGNTIYF,TGTGCCAGCAGCTCTCAGGGGACGGGTGGAAACACCATATATTTT
TRBJ1-5,TRBV28,NA,NA,CASSLPYQPQHF,TGTGCCAGCAGTTTACCCTATCAGCCCCAGCATTTT
TRBJ2-5,TRBV2,TRBD2,NA,CASSGASGGAETQYF,TGTGCCAGCAGTGGGGCTAGCGGGGGGGCGGAGACCCAGTACTTC
TRBJ1-5,TRBV28,NA,once,CASSFRQPQHF,TGTGCCAGCAGTTTCCGGCAGCCCCAGCATTTT
TRBJ1-5,TRBV18,TRBD1,NA,CASSLGTGNSNQPQHF,TGTGCCAGCTCACTCGGGACAGGGAATAGCAATCAGCCCCAGCATTTT
TRBJ2-2,TRBV15,NA,NA,CATSTSWGNLNTGELFF,TGTGCCACCAGCACCTCGTGGGGCAACCTAAACACCGGGGAGCTGTTTTTT
TRBJ2-1,TRBV27,NA,medium-sized,CASSFSSTHNEQFF,TGTGCCAGCAGTTTTAGTTCCACCCACAATGAGCAGTTCTTC
TRBJ1-2,TRBV25-1,NA,few,CASSQGYGYTF,TGTGCCAGCAGCCAGGGGTACGGCTACACCTTC
TRBJ2-7,TRBV5-1,TRBD1,NA,CASRRNPGTGIHEQYF,TGCGCCAGCAGGCGAAACCCCGGGACAGGGATCCACGAGCAGTACTTC
TRBJ1-2,TRBV18,TRBD1,NA,CASSQMDRAYGYTF,TGTGCCAGCTCACAGATGGACAGGGCCTATGGCTACACCTTC
TRBJ2-1,TRBV5-8,NA,NA,CASSLKGPPYNEQFF,TGTGCCAGCAGCTTGAAGGGGCCGCCTTACAATGAGCAGTTCTTC
TRBJ1-5,TRBV2,NA,NA,CASSGFQNQPQHF,TGTGCCAGCAGTGGGTTCCAGAATCAGCCCCAGCATTTT
TRBJ2-1,TRBV11-2,TRBD2,once,CASSLASGPSYNEQFF,TGTGCCAGCAGCTTAGCTAGCGGGCCTTCCTACAATGAGCAGTTCTTC
TRBJ1-4,TRBV28,NA,few,CASSFPGHPEKLFF,TGTGCCAGCAGTTTTCCCGGACACCCTGAAAAACTGTTTTTT
TRBJ2-2,TRBV7-8,TRBD2,NA,CASPIAGETGELFF,TGTGCCAGCCCCATAGCGGGAGAAACCGGGGAGCTGTTTTTT
TRBJ1-5,TRBV28,NA,NA,CASRSGGTNQPQHF,TGTGCCAGCAGGTCCGGGGGGACCAATCAGCCCCAGCATTTT
TRBJ1-5,TRBV3-1/TRBV3-2,TRBD1,NA,CASSRGQGNQPQHF,TGTGCCAGCAGCCGCGGACAGGGTAATCAGCCCCAGCATTTT
TRBJ1-3,TRBV3-1/TRBV3-2,NA,NA,CASSHLPRVSSGNTIYF,TGTGCCAGCAGCCACCTACCCCGGGTAAGCTCTGGAAACACCATATATTTT
TRBJ2-5,TRBV5-1,TRBD1,NA,CASSPGRGFIETQYF,TGCGCCAGCAGCCCTGGCAGGGGGTTTATAGAGACCCAGTACTTC
TRBJ1-3,TRBV5-1,NA,NA,CASSLSTGTGNTIYF,TGCGCCAGCAGCCTGTCAACAGGGACTGGAAACACCATATATTTT
TRBJ1-4,TRBV27,NA,NA,CASSIDINEKLFF,TGTGCCAGCAGTATCGACATTAATGAAAAACTGTTTTTT
TRBJ1-5,TRBV29-1,NA,NA,CSVGSGFDQPQHF,TGCAGCGTTGGCTCAGGATTTGATCAGCCCCAGCATTTT
TRBJ2-1,TRBV5-1,TRBD1,NA,CATKWTGGKDEQFF,TGCGCCACCAAATGGACAGGGGGCAAGGATGAGCAGTTCTTC